These 20 T cell receptor beta chains originate from one sample sequenced in a study of shared clonotypes between healthy human individuals. Produced via immunoSEQ multiplex PCR; TCRdb's table is partial and in-frame only. The sample contains 550,000 to 800,000 clones, 74% of which appear only once. Sequenced: memory CD4+ T cells sorted from blood. Indicated subset: CD45RA-negative fraction. Receptors originate from a woman aged 25 to 39 in good health.

The table lists this clone with a few counts. The J gene is TRBJ2-1, the V gene TRBV14, with 7 positions matching TRBD2. Trimming took 4 bases from V and 8 from J; bases not matched to a gene: 17. CDR1 is SGHDN, CDR2 FVKESK, per germline. CDR3 length: 17 residues. The CDR3 loop reads CASSPGGVRLAVDEQFF. CDR3 nucleotide sequence: TGTGCCAGCAGCCCTGGGGGGGTTCGGCTAGCGGTGGATGAGCAGTTCTTC.

The rearrangement joins TRBV5-6 to TRBJ1-1; D is undetermined. Between the trimmed V and J ends, which lost 3 bases and 6 bases, there was a span of 9 bases. From germline, CDR1 is SGHDT and CDR2 YYEEEE. The CDR3 length is 12 residues. This chain's CDR3 is CASSYSGAEAFF. CDR3 DNA: TGTGCCAGCAGCTACAGTGGGGCTGAAGCTTTCTTT.

The rearrangement joins TRBV19 to TRBJ1-2; a possible D gene is TRBD1 (5 bases). The CDR3 contains 13 residues. V lost 4 bases, J lost 4 bases, and 10 bases lay in between. Per germline, CDR1 LNHDA and CDR2 SQIVND (reference sequence). In nucleotides, the CDR3 is TGTGCCAGTAGTACAGACAGTACCTATGGCTACACCTTC. Translated, it gives CASSTDSTYGYTF.

This chain joins TRBV5-4 and TRBJ2-5; TRBD2 agrees at 8 bases. J gave up 5 bases and V 3 bases, and 12 bases lay outside the gene matches. CDR1 and CDR2 from the germline V gene are SGHNT and YYREEE (reference sequence). The CDR3 is 16 amino acids. This CDR3 reads CASSSAKAGVRETQYF. In DNA form, the CDR3 reads TGTGCCAGCAGCTCCGCGAAAGCGGGAGTGAGGGAGACCCAGTACTTC.

Concerning this clone itself: The sample carries other DNA sequences with the same CDR3. The chain is built from TRBV28 and TRBJ1-3; the match to TRBD1 covers 10 bases. With V trimmed by 6 bases and J by 8 bases, 7 bases remained unmatched. CDR3 length: 14 residues. CDR1 MDHEN and CDR2 SYDVKM come from the germline V gene. In DNA form, the CDR3 reads TGTGCCAGCAGCTCCGGGACAGGGGTATACACCATATATTTT. Protein sequence: CASSSGTGVYTIYF.

The chain recombines TRBV25-1 with TRBJ2-3, with D perhaps given as TRBD1 or TRBD2 (5 bases each). CDR1 and CDR2 (germline): MGHDK, SYGVNS. Trimming took 7 bases from V and 4 from J, leaving 18 bases between them. The CDR3 sequence is 15 residues long. This CDR3 reads CASTSGTPGPDTQYF. For the CDR3, the DNA is TGTGCCAGCACCTCAGGGACCCCAGGTCCAGATACGCAGTATTTT.

The chain employs TRBV28 and TRBJ1-2, with 7 bases that match TRBD1. The CDR3 has 13 amino acids. Per the germline V gene, CDR1 is MDHEN and CDR2 is SYDVKM. V was pared by 10 bases and J by 2 bases, with 7 bases of the junction left unmatched. CDR3 DNA: TGTGCCACCGACAGGGAAGGGAACTATGGCTACACCTTC. Its protein is CATDREGNYGYTF.

The chain couples TRBV5-1 to TRBJ2-7, with unresolved D. In germline, CDR1 is SGHRS, CDR2 YFSETQ. Trimming took 1 base from V and 2 from J, leaving 4 bases between them. This CDR3 is 12 amino acids long. CDR3: CASSLTPYEQYF. The CDR3 coding sequence is TGCGCCAGCAGCTTGACCCCCTACGAGCAGTACTTC.

The J gene is TRBJ1-2, the V gene TRBV11-2, with D possibly being TRBD1 (6 bases). With 5 bases removed from V and 7 bases from J, the gap between germline ends came to 20 bases. The CDR3 contains 15 residues. CDR1 is SGHAT, CDR2 FQNNGV, per germline. CDR3 nucleotides: TGTGCCAGCAGCCTACAACCCGGGGGGCCTGGTGGCTACACCTTC. It is translated as CASSLQPGGPGGYTF.

About this clone itself: This sample includes further DNA sequences coding for the same CDR3. The chain combines TRBV15 with TRBJ2-1; no definite D call. The CDR3 runs to 14 residues. In germline, CDR1 is LNHNV, CDR2 YYDKDF (reference sequence). V was clipped by 0 bases and J by 3 bases, with 6 bases between them. Written as DNA, the CDR3 is TGTGCCACCAGCAGAGACTCCATCTACAATGAGCAGTTCTTC. This encodes CATSRDSIYNEQFF.

The V and J genes are TRBV7-8 and TRBJ2-7; D is uncertain. This CDR3 contains 14 residues. Trimming pared 5 bases from V and 3 bases from J, leaving 14 bases between. CDR1 and CDR2 from the germline V gene are SGHVS and FQNEAQ. The CDR3 protein is CASSPIRANYEQYF. The CDR3 bases are TGTGCCAGCAGCCCTATCCGGGCTAACTACGAGCAGTACTTC.

The chain is built from TRBV9 and TRBJ2-2; TRBD1 is a possible D gene (5 bases). V lost 3 bases and J lost 0, with 18 bases in between. This CDR3 region has 18 residues. The germline V gene has CDR1 SGDLS and CDR2 YYNGEE. The CDR3 loop is CASSGGVRQRPNTGELFF. The CDR3 bases are TGTGCCAGCAGCGGTGGGGTTAGACAGAGACCGAACACCGGGGAGCTGTTTTTT.

CDR3 coding DNA: TGTGCCAGCAGCTATAGACTAGCGGGAGACACCGGGGAGCTGTTTTTT. Translating it yields CASSYRLAGDTGELFF. This sequence joins TRBV7-9 and TRBJ2-2; the match to TRBD2 covers 12 bases. With 4 bases clipped from V and 3 bases from J, the junction kept 3 bases outside the gene matches. Germline V lookup: CDR1 SEHNR, CDR2 FQNEAQ (reference sequence). The CDR3 has 16 residues. Drawing the rest from reference TRBV7-9 and TRBJ2-2, the complete variable domain is DTGVSQNPRHKITKRGQNVTFRCDPISEHNRLYWYRQTLGQGPEFLTYFQNEAQLEKSRLLSDRFSAERPKGSFSTLEIQRTEQGDSAMYLCASSYRLAGDTGELFFGEGSRLTVL.

This clone was observed a single time. This chain joins TRBV19 and TRBJ1-2, with TRBD1 matching 10 bases. The V and J ends lost 5 bases and 7 bases, in that order; junction bases with no gene match: 7. Germline loops: CDR1 LNHDA, CDR2 SQIVND (reference sequence). The CDR3 runs 14 residues. CDR3 sequence: CASSPGTGDFGYTF. The CDR3 nucleotides read TGTGCCAGTAGTCCCGGGACAGGGGATTTTGGCTACACCTTC.

The V call is TRBV5-8, the J call TRBJ2-1; 8 bases agree with TRBD2. CDR1 and CDR2 (germline): SGHTS, YDEGEE. J lost 10 bases, V lost 4 bases, and 16 bases had no gene match. This CDR3 comprises 16 residues. The CDR3: CASSLPGGAAPDEQFF. CDR3 sequence (DNA): TGTGCCAGCAGCCTTCCCGGGGGGGCGGCACCGGACGAGCAGTTCTTC.

This chain links TRBV6-6 with TRBJ2-6; D unclear. The CDR3 is made up of 16 amino acids. V lost 1 base to trimming and J lost 2 bases, with 9 bases between them. Germline V gives CDR1 MNHNY, CDR2 SVGAGI (reference sequence). CDR3 nucleotide sequence: TGTGCCAGCAGTTACTATGGTGACCCTGGGGCCAACGTCCTGACTTTC. This encodes CASSYYGDPGANVLTF.

In this sample, this clone turned up once. The rearrangement links TRBV12-5 to TRBJ1-1; D not certain. Trimming stripped 1 base from V and 7 bases from J, with 7 bases between. CDR3 length: 12 residues. CDR1 LGHNT and CDR2 FRNRAP come from the germline V gene. CDR3 in DNA: TGTGCTAGTGGTTTGGGCATAGGTGAAGCTTTCTTT. It codes for CASGLGIGEAFF.

V usage is TRBV5-4 and J usage is TRBJ2-1; D gene ambiguous. The CDR3 contains 16 residues. Looked up from germline, CDR1 is SGHNT and CDR2 is YYREEE (reference sequence). V gave up 0 bases and J gave up 5 bases, with 15 bases separating them. The CDR3 region has the DNA TGTGCCAGCAGCTTGGCCCCCAGCATCCTAAACAATGAGCAGTTCTTC. This gives the protein CASSLAPSILNNEQFF.

J is TRBJ2-3 and V is TRBV7-2, with 13 bases matching TRBD2. With V trimmed by 3 bases and J by 4 bases, 13 bases remained unmatched. The CDR3 contains 19 residues. Germline V lookup: CDR1 SGHTA, CDR2 FQGNSA. CDR3 coding DNA: TGTGCCAGCAGCTTGAACTACGGACTAGCGGGAGTAGGGGCAGATACGCAGTATTTT. Translated, it gives CASSLNYGLAGVGADTQYF.

This clone has more than one count but fewer than ten. In nucleotides, the CDR3 is TGTGCCAGCAGCTTGGCCGACAGCACAGATACGCAGTATTTT. Amino acids: CASSLADSTDTQYF. The J gene is TRBJ2-3, the V gene TRBV5-4, with D hard to call. The ends were cut back, 0 bases at V and 0 bases at J, with 5 bases in the middle. The CDR3 has 14 residues. Germline CDR1 SGHNT, CDR2 YYREEE (reference sequence).